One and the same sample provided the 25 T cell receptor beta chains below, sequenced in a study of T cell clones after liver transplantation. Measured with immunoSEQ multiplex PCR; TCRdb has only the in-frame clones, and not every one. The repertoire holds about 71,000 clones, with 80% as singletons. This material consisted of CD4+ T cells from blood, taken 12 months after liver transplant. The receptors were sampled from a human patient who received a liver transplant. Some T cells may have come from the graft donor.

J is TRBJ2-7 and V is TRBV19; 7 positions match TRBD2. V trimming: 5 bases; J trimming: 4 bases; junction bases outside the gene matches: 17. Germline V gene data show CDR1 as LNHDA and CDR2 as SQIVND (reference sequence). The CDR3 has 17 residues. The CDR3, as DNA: TGTGCCAGTAGTGGGGCCGGAGTAGCGGGCTTAGGATACGAGCAGTACTTC. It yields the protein CASSGAGVAGLGYEQYF.

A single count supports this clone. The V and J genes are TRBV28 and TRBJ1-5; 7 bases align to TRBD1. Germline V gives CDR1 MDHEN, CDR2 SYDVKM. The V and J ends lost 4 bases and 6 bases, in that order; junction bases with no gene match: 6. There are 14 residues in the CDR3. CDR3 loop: CASSWTPGGQPQHF. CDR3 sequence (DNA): TGTGCCAGCAGTTGGACTCCAGGGGGTCAGCCCCAGCATTTT.

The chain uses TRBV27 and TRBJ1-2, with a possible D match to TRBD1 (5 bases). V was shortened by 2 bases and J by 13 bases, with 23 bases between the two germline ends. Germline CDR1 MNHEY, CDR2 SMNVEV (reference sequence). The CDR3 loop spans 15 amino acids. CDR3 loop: CASSLGSGPRSAVTF. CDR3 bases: TGTGCCAGCAGTTTAGGGTCAGGGCCTAGATCCGCGGTCACCTTC.

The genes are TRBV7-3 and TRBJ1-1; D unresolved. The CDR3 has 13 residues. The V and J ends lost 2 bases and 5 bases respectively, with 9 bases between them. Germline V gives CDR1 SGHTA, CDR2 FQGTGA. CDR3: CASSLLIQTEAFF. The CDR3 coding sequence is TGTGCCAGCAGCTTATTGATCCAGACTGAAGCTTTCTTT.

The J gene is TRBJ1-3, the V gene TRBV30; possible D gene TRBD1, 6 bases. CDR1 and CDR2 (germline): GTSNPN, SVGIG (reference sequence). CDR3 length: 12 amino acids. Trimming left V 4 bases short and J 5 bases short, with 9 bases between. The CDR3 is CAWTGDRNTIYF. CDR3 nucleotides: TGTGCCTGGACAGGGGATAGAAACACCATATATTTT.

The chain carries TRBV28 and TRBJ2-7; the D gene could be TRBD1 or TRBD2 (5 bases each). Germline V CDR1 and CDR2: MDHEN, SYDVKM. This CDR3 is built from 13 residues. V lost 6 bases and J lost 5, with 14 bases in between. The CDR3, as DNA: TGTGCCAGCAGCCCCCTTTGGGGGAACGAGCAGTACTTC. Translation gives CASSPLWGNEQYF.

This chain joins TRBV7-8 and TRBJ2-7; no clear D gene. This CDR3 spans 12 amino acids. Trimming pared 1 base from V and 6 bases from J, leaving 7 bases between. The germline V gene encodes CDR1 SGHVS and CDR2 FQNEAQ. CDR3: CASSLDLSEQYF. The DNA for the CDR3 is TGTGCCAGCAGCTTAGATCTTAGCGAGCAGTACTTC.

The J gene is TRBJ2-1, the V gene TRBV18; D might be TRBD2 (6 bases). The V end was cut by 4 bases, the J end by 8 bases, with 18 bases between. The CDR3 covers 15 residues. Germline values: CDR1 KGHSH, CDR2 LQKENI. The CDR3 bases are TGTGCCAGCTCACGATCTCTCGGGAGTAGCGATGAGCAGTTCTTC. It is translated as CASSRSLGSSDEQFF.

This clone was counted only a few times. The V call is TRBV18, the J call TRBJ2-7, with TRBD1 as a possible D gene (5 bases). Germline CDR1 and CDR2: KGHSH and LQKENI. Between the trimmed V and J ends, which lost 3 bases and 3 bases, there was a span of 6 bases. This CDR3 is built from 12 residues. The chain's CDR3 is CASSPTVYEQYF. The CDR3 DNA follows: TGTGCCAGCTCACCGACAGTCTACGAGCAGTACTTC.

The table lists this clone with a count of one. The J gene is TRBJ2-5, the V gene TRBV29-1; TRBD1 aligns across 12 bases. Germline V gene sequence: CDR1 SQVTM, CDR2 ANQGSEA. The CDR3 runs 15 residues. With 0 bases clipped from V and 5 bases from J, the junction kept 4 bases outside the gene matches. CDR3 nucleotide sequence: TGCAGCGTTGAAGAATGGGACAGGGGGCCCGAGACCCAGTACTTC. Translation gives CSVEEWDRGPETQYF.

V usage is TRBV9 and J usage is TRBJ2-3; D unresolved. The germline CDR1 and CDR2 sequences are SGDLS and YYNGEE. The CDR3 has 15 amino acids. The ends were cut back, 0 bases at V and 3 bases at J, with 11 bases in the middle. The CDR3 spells CASSVDATVTDTQYF. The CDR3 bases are TGTGCCAGCAGCGTAGATGCCACCGTAACAGATACGCAGTATTTT. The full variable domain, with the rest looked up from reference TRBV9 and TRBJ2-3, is DSGVTQTPKHLITATGQRVTLRCSPRSGDLSVYWYQQSLDQGLQFLIQYYNGEERAKGNILERFSAQQFPDLHSELNLSSLELGDSALYFCASSVDATVTDTQYFGPGTRLTVL.

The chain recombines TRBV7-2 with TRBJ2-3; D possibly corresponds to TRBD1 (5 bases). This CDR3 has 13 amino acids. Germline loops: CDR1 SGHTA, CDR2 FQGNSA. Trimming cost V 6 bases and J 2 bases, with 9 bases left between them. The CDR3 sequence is CASRRQPTDTQYF. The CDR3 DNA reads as TGTGCCAGCAGACGACAGCCCACAGATACGCAGTATTTT.

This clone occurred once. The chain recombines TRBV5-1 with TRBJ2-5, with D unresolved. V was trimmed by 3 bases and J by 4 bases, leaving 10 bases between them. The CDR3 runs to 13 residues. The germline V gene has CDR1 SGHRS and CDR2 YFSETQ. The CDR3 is CASSSEGGETQYF. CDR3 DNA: TGCGCCAGCAGCTCCGAAGGCGGAGAGACCCAGTACTTC.

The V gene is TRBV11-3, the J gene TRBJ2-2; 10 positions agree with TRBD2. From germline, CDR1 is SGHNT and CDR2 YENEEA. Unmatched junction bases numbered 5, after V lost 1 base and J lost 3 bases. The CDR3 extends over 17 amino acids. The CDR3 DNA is TGTGCCAGCAGCTTAGTACGGACTAGCGGATACACCGGGGAGCTGTTTTTT. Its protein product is CASSLVRTSGYTGELFF. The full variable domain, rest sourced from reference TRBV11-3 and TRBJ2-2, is EAGVVQSPRYKIIEKKQPVAFWCNPISGHNTLYWYLQNLGQGPELLIRYENEEAVDDSQLPKDRFSAERLKGVDSTLKIQPAELGDSAVYLCASSLVRTSGYTGELFFGEGSRLTVL.

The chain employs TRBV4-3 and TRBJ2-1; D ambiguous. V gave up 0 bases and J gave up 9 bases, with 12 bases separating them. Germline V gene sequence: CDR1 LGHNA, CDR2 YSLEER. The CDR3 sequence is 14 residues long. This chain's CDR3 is CASSQERIPGEQFF. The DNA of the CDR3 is TGCGCCAGCAGCCAAGAAAGGATACCGGGTGAGCAGTTCTTC.

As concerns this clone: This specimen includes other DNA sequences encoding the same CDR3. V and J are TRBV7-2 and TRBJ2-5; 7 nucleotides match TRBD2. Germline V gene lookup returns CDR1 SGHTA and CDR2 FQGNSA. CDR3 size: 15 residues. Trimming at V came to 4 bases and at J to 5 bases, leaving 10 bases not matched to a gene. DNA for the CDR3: TGTGCCAGCAGCTCTTCTGGGAGGGCCGGGGAGACCCAGTACTTC. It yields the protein CASSSSGRAGETQYF.

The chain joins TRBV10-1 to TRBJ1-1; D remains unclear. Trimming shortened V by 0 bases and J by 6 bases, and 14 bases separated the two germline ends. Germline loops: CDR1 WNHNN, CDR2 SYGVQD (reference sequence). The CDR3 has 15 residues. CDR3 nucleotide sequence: TGCGCCAGCAGTGAGTCACTGGGAAGGTCGGCTGAAGCTTTCTTT. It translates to CASSESLGRSAEAFF.

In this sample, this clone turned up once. The CDR3 region is CASSIQTGGYYGYTF. The CDR3 nucleotides are TGTGCCAGTAGTATCCAGACAGGGGGCTACTATGGCTACACCTTC. The chain couples TRBV19 to TRBJ1-2, with 10 bases identical to TRBD1. The V segment lost 3 bases and the J segment 3 bases; nucleotides outside the gene matches: 4. The CDR3 loop spans 15 amino acids. The V gene's germline CDR1 is LNHDA and CDR2 SQIVND (reference sequence).

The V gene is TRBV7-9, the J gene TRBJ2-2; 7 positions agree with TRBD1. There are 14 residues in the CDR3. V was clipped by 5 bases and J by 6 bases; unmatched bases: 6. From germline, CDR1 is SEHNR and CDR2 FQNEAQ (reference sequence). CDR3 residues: CASSPGQVSGELFF. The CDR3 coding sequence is TGTGCCAGCAGCCCCGGACAGGTGTCCGGGGAGCTGTTTTTT.

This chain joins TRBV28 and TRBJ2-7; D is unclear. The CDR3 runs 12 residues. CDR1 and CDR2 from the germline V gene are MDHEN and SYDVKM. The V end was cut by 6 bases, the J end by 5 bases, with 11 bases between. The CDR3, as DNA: TGTGCCAGCAGCACGGCCATCCACGAGCAGTACTTC. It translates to CASSTAIHEQYF.

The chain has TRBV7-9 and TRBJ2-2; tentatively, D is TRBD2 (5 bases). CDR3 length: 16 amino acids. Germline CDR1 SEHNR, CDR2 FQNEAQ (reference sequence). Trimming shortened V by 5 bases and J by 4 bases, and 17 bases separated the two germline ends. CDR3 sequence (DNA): TGTGCCAGCAGCACCTACGAGCTAGCTGGCACCGGGGAGCTGTTTTTT. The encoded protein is CASSTYELAGTGELFF.

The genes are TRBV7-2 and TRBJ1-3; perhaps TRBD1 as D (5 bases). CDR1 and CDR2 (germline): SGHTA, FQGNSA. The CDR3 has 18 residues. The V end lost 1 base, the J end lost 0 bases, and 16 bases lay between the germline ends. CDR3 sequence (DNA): TGTGCCAGCAGCTTAGAGTGGGCAGGGATACTCTCTGGAAACACCATATATTTT. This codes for CASSLEWAGILSGNTIYF.

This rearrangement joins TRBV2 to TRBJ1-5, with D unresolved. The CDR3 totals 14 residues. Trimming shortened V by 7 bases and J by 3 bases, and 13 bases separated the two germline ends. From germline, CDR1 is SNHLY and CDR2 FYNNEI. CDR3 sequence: CASTRATVNQPQHF. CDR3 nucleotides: TGTGCCAGCACCCGCGCCACAGTCAATCAGCCCCAGCATTTT.

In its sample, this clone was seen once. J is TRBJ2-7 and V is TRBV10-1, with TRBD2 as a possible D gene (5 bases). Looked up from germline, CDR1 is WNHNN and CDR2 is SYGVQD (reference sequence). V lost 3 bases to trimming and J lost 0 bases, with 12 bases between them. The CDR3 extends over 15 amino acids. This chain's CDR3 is CASSEGSANSYEQYF. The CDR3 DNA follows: TGCGCCAGCAGTGAAGGTAGCGCAAACTCCTACGAGCAGTACTTC.

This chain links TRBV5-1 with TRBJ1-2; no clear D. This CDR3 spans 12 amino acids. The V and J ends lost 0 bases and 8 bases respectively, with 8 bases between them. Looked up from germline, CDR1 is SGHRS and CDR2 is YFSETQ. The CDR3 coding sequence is TGCGCCAGCAGCTTGGTAGGGAACGGCTACACCTTC. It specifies CASSLVGNGYTF.